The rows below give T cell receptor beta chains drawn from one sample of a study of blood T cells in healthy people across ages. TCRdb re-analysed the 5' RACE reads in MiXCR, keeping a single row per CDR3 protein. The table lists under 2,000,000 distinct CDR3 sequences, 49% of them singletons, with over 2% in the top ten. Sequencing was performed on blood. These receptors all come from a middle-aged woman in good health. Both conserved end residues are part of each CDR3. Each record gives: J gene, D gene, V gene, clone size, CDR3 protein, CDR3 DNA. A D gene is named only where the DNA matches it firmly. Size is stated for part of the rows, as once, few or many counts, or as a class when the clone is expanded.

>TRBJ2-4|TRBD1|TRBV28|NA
CASTSTGVGTKNIQYF
TGTGCCAGCACCTCAACAGGGGTCGGGACCAAAAACATTCAGTACTTC
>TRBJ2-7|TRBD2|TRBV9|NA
CASSAPGLAGNEQYF
TGTGCCAGCAGCGCGCCGGGACTAGCTGGGAATGAGCAGTACTTC
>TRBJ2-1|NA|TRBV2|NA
CASSDSPLYNEQFF
TGTGCCAGCAGTGATAGCCCCCTTTACAATGAGCAGTTCTTC
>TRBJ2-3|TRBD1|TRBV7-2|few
CASSFDRGADTQYF
TGTGCCAGCAGCTTCGACAGGGGCGCAGATACGCAGTATTTT
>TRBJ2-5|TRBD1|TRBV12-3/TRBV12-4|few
CASSPGTGLGETQYF
TGTGCCAGCAGTCCCGGGACAGGGCTAGGAGAGACCCAGTACTTC
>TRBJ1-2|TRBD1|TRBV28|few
CASSSPGQGKHGYTF
TGTGCCAGCAGTTCACCGGGACAGGGGAAACATGGCTACACCTTC
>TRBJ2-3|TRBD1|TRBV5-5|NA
CASSFEDRGSSFTDTQYF
TGTGCCAGCAGCTTTGAGGACAGGGGATCGTCTTTCACAGATACGCAGTATTTT
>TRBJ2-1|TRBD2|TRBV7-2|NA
CASSRLAGVNEQFF
TGTGCCAGCAGCCGTCTAGCGGGGGTGAATGAGCAGTTCTTC
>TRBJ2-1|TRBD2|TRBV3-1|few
CASSQGLAGGPSNNEQFF
TGTGCCAGCAGTCAAGGACTAGCGGGGGGGCCCAGTAACAATGAGCAGTTCTTC
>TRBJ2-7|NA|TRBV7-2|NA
CASSRAVQYEQYF
TGTGCCAGCAGCAGAGCGGTGCAGTACGAGCAGTACTTC
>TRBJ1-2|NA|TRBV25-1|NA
CASSAPHRVGYTF
TGTGCCAGCAGTGCGCCGCACAGGGTGGGCTACACCTTC
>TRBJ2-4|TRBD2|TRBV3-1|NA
CASSPGGPKREAKNIQYF
TGTGCCAGCAGCCCAGGAGGGCCAAAGCGGGAAGCCAAAAACATTCAGTACTTC
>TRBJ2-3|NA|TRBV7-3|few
CASSLSANQGRGDTQYF
TGTGCCAGCAGCTTAAGTGCGAACCAGGGTAGAGGAGATACGCAGTATTTT
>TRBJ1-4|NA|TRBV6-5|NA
CASSRTTTNEKLFF
TGTGCCAGCAGTCGGACAACAACTAATGAAAAACTGTTTTTT
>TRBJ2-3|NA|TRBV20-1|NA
CSARGPGNTQYF
TGCAGTGCTAGGGGACCCGGGAACACGCAGTATTTT
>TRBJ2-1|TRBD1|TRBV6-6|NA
CASSFPGQGINEQFF
TGTGCCAGCAGTTTCCCGGGACAGGGTATCAATGAGCAGTTCTTC
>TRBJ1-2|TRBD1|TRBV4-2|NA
CASSQFPGGALGYTF
TGTGCCAGCAGCCAATTCCCAGGGGGCGCGTTGGGCTACACCTTC
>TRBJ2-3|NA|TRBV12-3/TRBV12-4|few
CASSFLQADTQYF
TGTGCCAGCAGTTTTTTACAAGCAGATACGCAGTATTTT
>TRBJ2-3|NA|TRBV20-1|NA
CSAGPGTEGVTQYF
TGCAGTGCTGGACCGGGCACCGAGGGAGTTACGCAGTATTTT
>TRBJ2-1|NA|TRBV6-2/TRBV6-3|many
CASSSLLNEQFF
TGTGCCAGCAGTTCCTTACTAAATGAGCAGTTCTTC
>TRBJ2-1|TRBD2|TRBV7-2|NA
CASSPGGSGNEQFF
TGTGCCAGCAGCCCGGGGGGTTCTGGGAATGAGCAGTTCTTC
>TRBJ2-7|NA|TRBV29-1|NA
CSVEIGRGEQYF
TGCAGCGTTGAAATAGGGCGCGGCGAGCAGTACTTC
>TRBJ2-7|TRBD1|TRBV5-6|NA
CASSSPDRDEQYF
TGTGCCAGCAGCTCTCCGGACAGGGACGAGCAGTACTTC
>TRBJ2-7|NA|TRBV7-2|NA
CASSLMGGGQYEQYF
TGTGCCAGCAGCTTAATGGGAGGGGGCCAATACGAGCAGTACTTC
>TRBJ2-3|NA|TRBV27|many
CASSPSLDTQYF
TGTGCCAGCAGCCCTAGCTTGGATACGCAGTATTTT
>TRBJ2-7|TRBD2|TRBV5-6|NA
CASSLSLAADEQYF
TGTGCCAGCAGCCTATCACTAGCGGCGGACGAGCAGTACTTC
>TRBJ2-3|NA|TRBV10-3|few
CAISESGRVSDTQYF
TGTGCCATCAGTGAGTCGGGCAGGGTCTCAGATACGCAGTATTTT
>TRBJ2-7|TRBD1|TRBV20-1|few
CSAEQGWKDEQYF
TGCAGTGCTGAACAGGGGTGGAAGGACGAGCAGTACTTC
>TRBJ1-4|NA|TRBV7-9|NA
CASSLTTNEKLFF
TGTGCCAGCAGCCTTACAACTAATGAAAAACTGTTTTTT
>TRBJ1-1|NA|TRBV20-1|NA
CSARSTMGLGSTEAFF
TGCAGTGCTAGGTCCACTATGGGGTTAGGGAGCACTGAAGCTTTCTTT
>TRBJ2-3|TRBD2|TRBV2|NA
CTSSWTSGGLDTQYF
TGTACCAGCAGTTGGACTAGCGGGGGCCTAGATACGCAGTATTTT
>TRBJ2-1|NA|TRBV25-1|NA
CASSEFISEQFF
TGTGCCAGCAGTGAGTTTATTAGTGAGCAGTTCTTC
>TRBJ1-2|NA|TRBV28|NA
CASSSPAANYGYTF
TGTGCCAGCAGTTCACCAGCTGCTAACTATGGCTACACCTTC